This is a list of T cell receptor beta chains from one sample in a study of CD8+ T cells in alopecia areata. Sequencing was performed with immunoSEQ multiplex PCR; in TCRdb, only in-frame clones are kept and a portion is missing. The sample shows roughly 130,000 clones, roughly 61% of them seen only once. The specimen was CD4+ T cells sorted from blood, collected at week 0. The receptors were gathered from a human donor with alopecia areata. The conserved cysteine and the conserved F or W are not part of the CDR3 here. A row's size may be missing; if present it is once, few, many or a size class.

j_call,v_call,clone_size,cdr3_aa
TRBJ2-7,TRBV6-5,.,ASTPDRYEQY
TRBJ2-7,TRBV2,.,ASHGLRDRGVDQY
TRBJ1-1,TRBV19,.,ASSIEPGRNTEAF
TRBJ1-1,TRBV19,few,ASSIRAVPEAF
TRBJ2-5,TRBV30,.,AWSVAGSTQETQY
TRBJ2-5,TRBV5-1,.,ASSLLRGTQETQY
TRBJ2-1,TRBV2,few,ASKFERDSYNEQF
TRBJ2-7,TRBV2,once,ASSERPFSGVEQY
TRBJ2-7,TRBV18,.,ASSLGTATRYEQY
TRBJ2-5,TRBV14,.,ASSQGGPAQETQY
TRBJ2-5,TRBV7-2,.,ASSPPGLKETQY
TRBJ1-1,TRBV5-1,.,ASSSRTVTRAEAF
TRBJ1-6,TRBV7-9,.,ASSSRDPSGRLPLH
TRBJ2-7,TRBV28,.,ASSSYGTSGRVPEQY
TRBJ1-3,TRBV6-5,.,ASSRQGSSGNTIY